The 9 T cell receptor beta chains listed next were all sequenced from one sample in a study of identical twins. TCRdb reprocessed the 5' RACE reads via MiXCR and lists one record per CDR3 protein. Here the sample spans 600,000 to 800,000 distinct CDR3 sequences, approximately 22% being singletons. In addition, the sample was reused for a study of T cells expressing NK-cell markers.

The sample was PBMCs. All receptors derive from a young woman in good health.

This clonotype was detected only a few times. The chain links TRBV12-3 or TRBV12-4 to TRBJ1-5; 7 bases fit TRBD1. CDR3 size: 14 residues. V shed 6 bases, J shed 6 bases, and the junction held 8 bases outside the gene matches. CDR3 protein: CASRRGRVGQPQHF. CDR3 sequence (DNA): TGTGCCAGCAGGAGGGGGCGGGTAGGTCAGCCCCAGCATTTT.

This clonotype appeared a few times. J is TRBJ2-5 and V is TRBV7-3; 7 nucleotides match TRBD2. Germline CDR1 SGHTA, CDR2 FQGTGA. There are 17 residues in the CDR3. J was trimmed by 5 bases and V by 2 bases; bases with no gene match: 14. CDR3 sequence: CASSLASAGPQPETQYF. For the CDR3, the DNA is TGTGCCAGCAGCTTAGCGTCAGCGGGACCTCAACCTGAGACCCAGTACTTC.

This chain uses TRBV6-5 with TRBJ1-2, with D possibly TRBD1 on 6 matching bases. CDR1 is MNHEY and CDR2 is SVGAGI in the germline V gene. The CDR3 runs to 14 residues. Trimming removed 0 bases at V and 7 bases at J, with 12 bases between. DNA of the CDR3: TGTGCCAGCAGTTACTCGGGGGGGGCGTTTGGCTACACCTTC. Its protein product is CASSYSGGAFGYTF.

The rearrangement links TRBV9 to TRBJ2-2; D not certain. CDR3 length: 14 amino acids. Germline lookup yields CDR1 SGDLS and CDR2 YYNGEE. V shed 1 base and J shed 3 bases, with 7 bases lying between them. In DNA form, the CDR3 reads TGTGCCAGCAGCGTAAGAGAATACACCGGGGAGCTGTTTTTT. Amino acids: CASSVREYTGELFF.

This clonotype was seen a few times. V is TRBV5-1 and J is TRBJ2-3; 7 bases align to TRBD2. V was clipped by 4 bases and J by 4 bases; unmatched bases: 12. The V gene's germline CDR1 is SGHRS and CDR2 YFSETQ. The CDR3 covers 16 residues. The CDR3 spells CASSLPNGGMADTQYF. CDR3 coding DNA: TGCGCCAGCAGCCTCCCTAACGGGGGGATGGCAGATACGCAGTATTTT.

The V gene is TRBV12-3 or TRBV12-4, the J gene TRBJ2-7, with 9 bases that match TRBD1. V shed 4 bases and J 5 bases; nucleotides not matched to a gene: 6. CDR3 size: 14 residues. In nucleotides, the CDR3 is TGTGCCAGCAGTTCCGGGACAGGGAGCGACGAGCAGTACTTC. Encoded protein: CASSSGTGSDEQYF.

This chain joins TRBV7-2 and TRBJ1-1; no reliable D call. The CDR3 sequence is 14 residues long. Germline V gene sequence: CDR1 SGHTA, CDR2 FQGNSA. V shed 2 bases and J shed 1 base, with 8 bases lying between them. CDR3 protein: CASSLQPRNTEAFF. CDR3 in DNA: TGTGCCAGCAGCTTACAACCCCGGAACACTGAAGCTTTCTTT. Supplemented by reference TRBV7-2 and TRBJ1-1, the full variable domain reads GAGVSQSPSNKVTEKGKDVELRCDPISGHTALYWYRQSLGQGLEFLIYFQGNSAPDKSGLPSDRFSAERTGGSVSTLTIQRTQQEDSAVYLCASSLQPRNTEAFFGQGTRLTVV.

CDR3: CASSNGGRSYNEQFF. The CDR3 nucleotides read TGTGCCAGCAGCAACGGGGGCCGCTCCTACAATGAGCAGTTCTTC. The chain couples TRBV7-9 to TRBJ2-1, with D perhaps assigned TRBD1 or TRBD2 (6 bases each). Germline assignment: CDR1 SEHNR and CDR2 FQNEAQ (reference sequence). The germline V and J ends were trimmed by 5 bases and 0 bases, with 11 bases remaining between them. The CDR3 is 15 amino acids. The complete variable domain, with remaining parts taken from reference TRBV7-9 and TRBJ2-1, reads DTGVSQNPRHKITKRGQNVTFRCDPISEHNRLYWYRQTLGQGPEFLTYFQNEAQLEKSRLLSDRFSAERPKGSFSTLEIQRTEQGDSAMYLCASSNGGRSYNEQFFGPGTRLTVL.

At least ten counts were recorded for this clonotype. J is TRBJ2-6 and V is TRBV15; D is unresolved. The germline V gene has CDR1 LNHNV and CDR2 YYDKDF (reference sequence). CDR3 length: 15 residues. V lost 2 bases and J 0 bases, leaving 5 bases between the germline ends. Here the CDR3 DNA reads TGTGCCACCAGCAGACATGACTCTGGGGCCAACGTCCTGACTTTC. Translation gives CATSRHDSGANVLTF.